This TCR beta chain was recorded in a study of T cells in Graves' hyperthyroidism and ophthalmopathy. General observations from the study: A 13 V-J model separated ophthalmopathy from stable hyperthyroidism.

The V end lost 2 bases, the J end lost 4 bases, and 11 bases lay between the germline ends. The length of the CDR3 is 14 residues. Germline V CDR1 and CDR2: SNHLY, FYNNEI. Researchers barred patients who had uncontrolled infection, other autoimmune disease, pregnancy or lactation. Isolation of PBMCs was performed on around 9.7 ml fresh peripheral blood. RNA transcripts served as the template for amplifying TCR beta CDR3 regions. The HTBI primer set drove a first-round RT-PCR of the TCR CDR3. TCRdb re-derived calls from the multiplex PCR reads in MiXCR, one entry per CDR3 protein. The table records hundreds of thousands of distinct CDR3 sequences, 30% to 40% of them present only once. Worth noting for this clonotype: As yet, its antigen is unknown.

The V gene is TRBV2, the J gene TRBJ1-2; possible D gene TRBD1, 5 bases. The clonotype originates from a woman aged 40 to 50 with Graves' hyperthyroidism. The sample taken for sequencing was blood. The CDR3 nucleotides are TGTGCCAGCAGTGAAAACGGACAAATCTATGGCTACACCTTC. It codes for CASSENGQIYGYTF.